This TCR beta chain was sequenced during a study of blood T cells in healthy people across ages. Study-wide results and limits: Unsorted PBMC input precluded a conclusive naive versus antigen-experienced comparison. A roughly linear age-dependent decrease characterized TCR beta diversity per million T cells.

The CDR3 is made up of 13 amino acids. The V gene end was trimmed by 4 bases and the J gene end by 9 bases; junction bases not matched to a gene: 7. The germline CDR1 and CDR2 sequences are SGHRS and YFSETQ. Using a J-beta primer mix together with a sample-barcoded 5' primer, a second PCR was run for about 6 to 12 cycles. Every cDNA molecule bore a tag from a template-switch adaptor containing 12 random nucleotides. One entry per CDR3 protein, called by TCRdb with MiXCR from the 5' RACE reads. Among about 620,000 distinct CDR3 sequences listed, approximately 21% were seen once. In its sample, this clonotype was seen once. What it recognizes is unknown.

V is TRBV5-1 and J is TRBJ1-2; 9 positions match TRBD1. What was sequenced was blood. The receptor was derived from a man between 65 and 85 years old in good health. The CDR3 nucleotides read TGCGCCAGCAGCCCGGGACAGGGTACGAGCTACACCTTC. The encoded protein is CASSPGQGTSYTF.